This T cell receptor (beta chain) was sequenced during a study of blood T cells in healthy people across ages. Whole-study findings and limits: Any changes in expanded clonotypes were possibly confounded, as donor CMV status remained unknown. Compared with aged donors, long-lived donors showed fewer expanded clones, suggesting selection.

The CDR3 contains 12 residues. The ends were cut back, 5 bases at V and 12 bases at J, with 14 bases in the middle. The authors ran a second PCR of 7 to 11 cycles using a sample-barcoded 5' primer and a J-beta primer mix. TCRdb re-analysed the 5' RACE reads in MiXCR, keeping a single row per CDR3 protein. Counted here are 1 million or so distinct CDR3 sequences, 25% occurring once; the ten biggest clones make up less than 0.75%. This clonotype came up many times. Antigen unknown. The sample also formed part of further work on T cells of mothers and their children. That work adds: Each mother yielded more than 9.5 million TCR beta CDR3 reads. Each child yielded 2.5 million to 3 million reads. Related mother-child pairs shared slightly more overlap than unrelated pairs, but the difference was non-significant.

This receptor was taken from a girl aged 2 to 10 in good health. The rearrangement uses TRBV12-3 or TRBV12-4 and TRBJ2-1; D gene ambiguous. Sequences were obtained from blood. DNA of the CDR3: TGTGCCAGCAGTCTTGGCTGGGTGGGGCAGTTCTTC. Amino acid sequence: CASSLGWVGQFF.